These 29 T cell receptor beta chains originate from one sample sequenced in a study of T-cell memory formation after mild COVID-19. Each CDR3 protein gets one entry after TCRdb re-called the 5' RACE reads with MiXCR. The sample lists about 180,000 distinct CDR3 sequences, 16% occurring once. The sample consisted of PBMCs or a T cell subset sorted from them (not recorded which). The receptors shown here come from an adult woman who had mild COVID-19 (a few samples of this study predate the infection). Cell type and time point are not known.

This clonotype occurred a few times. One end of the junction fails to match germline, which may point to a read error. The V call is TRBV12-3 or TRBV12-4, the J call TRBJ2-1, with D possibly being TRBD1 or TRBD2 (5 bases each). The CDR3 sequence is 11 residues long. In DNA form, the CDR3 reads TGTGCCAGCAGTTTAGAGGGGACCCGGTCCTTC. This codes for CASSLEGTRSF.

This clonotype occurred a few times. The rearrangement joins TRBV27 to TRBJ2-3; D may be TRBD2 (6 bases). Looked up from germline, CDR1 is MNHEY and CDR2 is SMNVEV (reference sequence). The V and J ends lost 6 bases and 4 bases respectively, with 17 bases between them. The CDR3 is 15 amino acids. CDR3 nucleotides: TGTGCCAGCAGACGAACAGGAGGGTACGCAGATACGCAGTATTTT. As protein: CASRRTGGYADTQYF.

There are a few counts of this clonotype. The V gene is TRBV5-6, the J gene TRBJ2-7, with 7 bases that match TRBD1. This CDR3 comprises 14 residues. The germline V gene has CDR1 SGHDT and CDR2 YYEEEE. Losses at the gene ends were 3 bases for V and 7 bases for J; bases not matched to a gene: 10. The CDR3 here is CASSSPGQSREQYF. Written as DNA, the CDR3 is TGTGCCAGCAGCTCACCGGGACAGTCTCGAGAGCAGTACTTC.

This clonotype was seen repeatedly, ten times or more. The chain uses TRBV15 and TRBJ2-7; TRBD1 might be the D (6 bases). Trimming took 0 bases from V and 6 from J, leaving 15 bases between them. Germline V gene lookup returns CDR1 LNHNV and CDR2 YYDKDF (reference sequence). The CDR3 totals 15 residues. The CDR3: CATSREEGRGGEQYF. The CDR3 nucleotides read TGTGCCACCAGCAGAGAAGAAGGCAGGGGTGGCGAGCAGTACTTC.

Ten or more counts support this clonotype. The chain couples TRBV5-1 to TRBJ1-2; D gene unclear. Germline CDR1 is SGHRS and CDR2 is YFSETQ. V was cut by 2 bases and J by 6 bases, with 11 bases left in between. This CDR3 has 13 amino acids. The DNA for the CDR3 is TGCGCCAGCAGCTTCCACGGCTCCGATGGCTACACCTTC. Translation gives CASSFHGSDGYTF.

V is TRBV9 and J is TRBJ2-3; 10 bases align to TRBD2. V gave up 7 bases and J gave up 2 bases; unmatched junction bases: 4. Germline CDR1 and CDR2: SGDLS and YYNGEE. The CDR3 extends over 14 amino acids. The CDR3 region is CASEAGGITDTQYF. Written as DNA, the CDR3 is TGTGCCAGCGAAGCGGGGGGGATCACAGATACGCAGTATTTT.

The chain combines TRBV6-2 or TRBV6-3 with TRBJ2-1, with 13 bases identical to TRBD2. CDR1 and CDR2 from the germline V gene are MNHEY and SVGEGT. The CDR3 consists of 20 residues. J was trimmed by 0 bases and V by 6 bases; bases with no gene match: 14. CDR3 amino acids: CASSPRRVTSGRGSYNEQFF. CDR3 coding DNA: TGTGCCAGCAGCCCCCGGCGAGTTACTAGCGGGAGGGGCTCCTACAATGAGCAGTTCTTC.

This clonotype was seen only a few times. V is TRBV30 and J is TRBJ2-5; D unclear. The germline gives CDR1 GTSNPN, CDR2 SVGIG (reference sequence). This CDR3 is built from 11 residues. V was cut by 0 bases and J by 7 bases, with 6 bases left in between. CDR3 in DNA: TGTGCCTGGAGTGTATCGGGGACCCAGTACTTC. Its translation is CAWSVSGTQYF. Drawing the rest from reference TRBV30 and TRBJ2-5, the complete variable domain is SQTIHQWPATLVQPVGSPLSLECTVEGTSNPNLYWYRQAAGRGLQLLFYSVGIGQISSEVPQNLSASRPQDRQFILSSKKLLLSDSGFYLCAWSVSGTQYFGPGTRLLVL.

This clonotype was seen only a few times. The rearrangement joins TRBV5-8 to TRBJ2-6; the D is unclear. Germline V gene lookup returns CDR1 SGHTS and CDR2 YDEGEE. V lost 0 bases and J lost 2, with 9 bases in between. The CDR3 length is 16 residues. This CDR3 is CASSLARSPGANVLTF. In DNA form, the CDR3 reads TGTGCCAGCAGCTTGGCCCGGAGCCCTGGGGCCAACGTCCTGACTTTC.

This clonotype came up a few times. The chain is built from TRBV18 and TRBJ2-1; D not resolved. CDR1 and CDR2 from the germline V gene are KGHSH and LQKENI. This CDR3 is built from 18 residues. V dropped 2 bases and J dropped 0 bases, with 17 bases sitting between them. CDR3 region: CASSPDEIRPSSYNEQFF. Written as DNA, the CDR3 is TGTGCCAGCTCACCAGATGAAATCAGGCCGAGCTCCTACAATGAGCAGTTCTTC.

V usage is TRBV5-1 and J usage is TRBJ1-2; 7 bases are shared with TRBD1. J was trimmed by 4 bases and V by 5 bases; bases with no gene match: 11. CDR1 is SGHRS, CDR2 YFSETQ, per germline. The CDR3 is made up of 15 amino acids. CDR3 nucleotides: TGCGCCAGCAGGCTCGGCGGACGGGACAGCTATGGCTACACCTTC. This encodes CASRLGGRDSYGYTF.

The chain couples TRBV27 to TRBJ2-7; TRBD2 might be the D (5 bases). CDR1 is MNHEY, CDR2 SMNVEV, per germline (reference sequence). The CDR3 contains 15 residues. Trimming took off 5 bases at V and 2 bases at J, with 16 bases between the two ends. The CDR3 is CASSLGSGIPYEQYF. The CDR3 DNA is TGTGCCAGCAGTCTAGGGTCGGGGATACCCTACGAGCAGTACTTC.

This chain links TRBV19 with TRBJ1-1; tentatively, D is TRBD1 (6 bases). The CDR3 runs 16 residues. Germline values: CDR1 LNHDA, CDR2 SQIVND (reference sequence). Trimming took 6 bases from V and 4 from J, leaving 21 bases between them. CDR3 coding DNA: TGTGCCAGTAGGAGGGGGGGCAGCTTAATGACCACTGAAGCTTTCTTT. Translated: CASRRGGSLMTTEAFF.

The chain combines TRBV24-1 with TRBJ2-3; TRBD2 agrees at 8 bases. There are 16 residues in the CDR3. Germline CDR1 is KGHDR and CDR2 is SFDVKD. J lost 4 bases, V lost 0 bases, and 5 bases had no gene match. This CDR3 reads CATSDLRGAGADTQYF. The CDR3 DNA sequence: TGTGCCACCAGTGATTTGCGGGGAGCGGGGGCAGATACGCAGTATTTT.

This clonotype occurred many times. The V and J genes are TRBV25-1 and TRBJ2-7; 7 nucleotides align to TRBD1. V shed 4 bases and J 10 bases; nucleotides not matched to a gene: 13. In germline, CDR1 is MGHDK, CDR2 SYGVNS. CDR3 length equals 14 residues. DNA for the CDR3: TGTGCCAGCAGTGTTACAGGGGTCACCCTCCTTCAGTACTTC. Translated: CASSVTGVTLLQYF.

In this sample, this clonotype turned up a few times. The chain combines TRBV20-1 with TRBJ1-1; D gene ambiguous. V was pared by 3 bases and J by 1 base, with 9 bases between. The CDR3 contains 13 residues. Germline V lookup: CDR1 DFQATT, CDR2 SNEGSKA (reference sequence). CDR3 residues: CSARNLENTEAFF. In DNA, the CDR3 is TGCAGTGCTAGGAACCTGGAGAACACTGAAGCTTTCTTT.

This rearrangement joins TRBV12-3 or TRBV12-4 to TRBJ2-1; 10 bases map to TRBD2. The CDR3 contains 14 residues. V gave up 8 bases and J gave up 9 bases; unmatched junction bases: 10. The CDR3 is CASGKTSGSIEQFF. The CDR3 nucleotides are TGTGCCAGCGGAAAGACTAGCGGGTCCATTGAGCAGTTCTTC.

V usage is TRBV3-1 and J usage is TRBJ2-7, with 7 bases that match TRBD1. The germline V gene has CDR1 LGHDT and CDR2 YNNKEL (reference sequence). The CDR3 is made up of 14 amino acids. With V trimmed by 5 bases and J by 5 bases, 9 bases remained unmatched. The chain's CDR3 is CASSSYRGLDEQYF. In nucleotides, the CDR3 is TGTGCCAGCAGCTCCTACAGGGGTTTGGACGAGCAGTACTTC.

This clonotype was detected a few times. V gene TRBV7-3 combines with J gene TRBJ2-1; a weak D match, TRBD1 (5 bases). CDR1 SGHTA and CDR2 FQGTGA come from the germline V gene. The V gene lost 5 bases and the J gene lost 7 bases, with 15 bases spanning the gap. There are 14 residues in the CDR3. The CDR3 DNA is TGTGCCAGCAGCCAGAAGGGGCCGCCGAATGAGCAGTTCTTC. It codes for CASSQKGPPNEQFF.

This sequence joins TRBV6-2 or TRBV6-3 and TRBJ1-4; D not certain. The CDR3 loop spans 12 amino acids. V lost 6 bases and J lost 3, with 5 bases in between. Germline values: CDR1 MNHEY, CDR2 SVGEGT. The CDR3 is CASRRSNEKLFF. CDR3 nucleotide sequence: TGTGCCAGCAGAAGGTCTAATGAAAAACTGTTTTTT.

This clonotype was observed at least ten times. V and J are TRBV5-1 and TRBJ2-1, with D perhaps matching TRBD2 (5 bases). Germline V gene data show CDR1 as SGHRS and CDR2 as YFSETQ. V was clipped by 4 bases and J by 2 bases, with 13 bases between them. This CDR3 has 15 residues. The CDR3 DNA reads TGCGCCAGCAGCGTTAACGGGGAAACCTACAATGAGCAGTTCTTC. Encoded protein: CASSVNGETYNEQFF.

V is TRBV12-3 or TRBV12-4 and J is TRBJ2-1; 8 bases are shared with TRBD2. The CDR3 loop spans 14 amino acids. The junction had 9 bases not matched to a gene; V was cut back by 8 bases and J by 6 bases. DNA of the CDR3: TGTGCCAGCCGTCCAGCGGGAGCGGGCAATGAGCAGTTCTTC. It translates to CASRPAGAGNEQFF.

The sample holds a few counts of this clonotype. V usage is TRBV11-3 and J usage is TRBJ2-1, with TRBD2 matching over 7 bases. J lost 9 bases, V lost 2 bases, and 10 bases had no gene match. The CDR3 loop spans 15 amino acids. CDR1 SGHNT and CDR2 YENEEA come from the germline V gene. Here the CDR3 reads CASSLYSAGVGEQFF. CDR3 bases: TGTGCCAGCAGCTTATATTCTGCGGGAGTTGGTGAGCAGTTCTTC.

This clonotype was observed a few times. The gene calls are TRBV20-1 and TRBJ2-3, with TRBD2 matching over 8 bases. The CDR3 loop spans 16 amino acids. Germline CDR1 is DFQATT and CDR2 is SNEGSKA (reference sequence). The J segment lost 5 bases and the V segment lost 0 bases, leaving 10 bases of the junction unmatched. The CDR3 DNA is TGCAGTGCTAGAGATATCCAGCGGGAGCATCAAGATACGCAGTATTTT. As protein: CSARDIQREHQDTQYF.

This clonotype was detected a few times. The J gene is TRBJ1-2, the V gene TRBV5-6; tentatively, D is TRBD1 (5 bases). CDR1 SGHDT and CDR2 YYEEEE come from the germline V gene. The V and J ends lost 0 bases and 4 bases respectively, with 10 bases between them. This CDR3 contains 14 residues. In DNA, the CDR3 is TGTGCCAGCAGCTTGGTGGCAGGGCTCTATGGCTACACCTTC. Encoded protein: CASSLVAGLYGYTF.

This clonotype has a handful of counts. This rearrangement joins TRBV12-3 or TRBV12-4 to TRBJ1-1; 9 bases fit TRBD1. The ends lost 7 bases at V and 4 bases at J; junction bases unmatched: 4. The CDR3 is made up of 13 amino acids. DNA of the CDR3: TGTGCCAGCACGTCGGGACAGGGCACTGAAGCTTTCTTT. Its protein is CASTSGQGTEAFF.

The chain has TRBV7-9 and TRBJ2-3; 15 nucleotides align to TRBD2. Germline lookup yields CDR1 SEHNR and CDR2 FQNEAQ (reference sequence). V was clipped by 5 bases and J by 6 bases; unmatched bases: 6. The CDR3 has 16 residues. CDR3 nucleotides: TGTGCCAGCAGCGGCGGGACTAGCGGGGGGCGGGATACGCAGTATTTT. This translates into CASSGGTSGGRDTQYF.

The chain combines TRBV3-1 with TRBJ1-4; TRBD1 aligns across 11 bases. The CDR3 sequence is 15 residues long. Unmatched junction bases numbered 4, after V lost 3 bases and J lost 7 bases. CDR1 is LGHDT, CDR2 YNNKEL, per germline (reference sequence). This chain's CDR3 is CASSQPGTGGEKLFF. CDR3 in DNA: TGTGCCAGCAGCCAGCCCGGGACAGGGGGTGAAAAACTGTTTTTT.

The chain employs TRBV5-1 and TRBJ1-5, with 9 bases aligning to TRBD1. CDR1 and CDR2 (germline): SGHRS, YFSETQ. There are 15 residues in the CDR3. Trimming cost V 2 bases and J 3 bases; bases outside gene matches: 3. The CDR3 sequence: CASSFGTGNNQPQHF. The CDR3 DNA is TGCGCCAGCAGCTTCGGGACAGGGAACAATCAGCCCCAGCATTTT.